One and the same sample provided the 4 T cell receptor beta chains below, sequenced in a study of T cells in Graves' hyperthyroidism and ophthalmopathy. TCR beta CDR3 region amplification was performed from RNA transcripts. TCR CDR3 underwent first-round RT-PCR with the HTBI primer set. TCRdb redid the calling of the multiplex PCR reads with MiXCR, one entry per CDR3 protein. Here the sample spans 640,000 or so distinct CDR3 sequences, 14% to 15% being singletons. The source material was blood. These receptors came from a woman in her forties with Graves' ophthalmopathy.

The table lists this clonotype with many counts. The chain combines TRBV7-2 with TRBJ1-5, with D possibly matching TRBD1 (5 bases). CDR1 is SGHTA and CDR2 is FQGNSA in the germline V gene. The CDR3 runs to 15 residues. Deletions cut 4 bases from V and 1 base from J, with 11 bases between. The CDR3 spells CASSSRPGSNQPQHF. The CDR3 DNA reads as TGTGCCAGCAGCTCACGCCCAGGGAGCAATCAGCCCCAGCATTTT.

The CDR3 nucleotides read TGTGCCAGCAGTTCTCTTAGGAGGGAGAGCGAGCAGTACTTC. Protein product: CASSSLRRESEQYF. The V and J genes are TRBV6-2 or TRBV6-3 and TRBJ2-7; TRBD2 might be the D (6 bases). The CDR3 totals 14 residues. V was clipped by 4 bases and J by 6 bases, with 16 bases between them. Germline loops: CDR1 MNHEY, CDR2 SVGEGT.

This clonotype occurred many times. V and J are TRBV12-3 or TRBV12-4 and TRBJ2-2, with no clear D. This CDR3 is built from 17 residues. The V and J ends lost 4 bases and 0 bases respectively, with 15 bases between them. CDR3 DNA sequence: TGTGCCAGCAGTTACCTCCCCTACAGCGCGAACACCGGGGAGCTGTTTTTT. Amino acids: CASSYLPYSANTGELFF.

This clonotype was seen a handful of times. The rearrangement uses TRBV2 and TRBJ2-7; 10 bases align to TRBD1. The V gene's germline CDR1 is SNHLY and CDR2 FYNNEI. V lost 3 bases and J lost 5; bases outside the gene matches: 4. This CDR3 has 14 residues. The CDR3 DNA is TGTGCCAGCAGTGATGAGACAGGGGGCGACGAGCAGTACTTC. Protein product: CASSDETGGDEQYF.